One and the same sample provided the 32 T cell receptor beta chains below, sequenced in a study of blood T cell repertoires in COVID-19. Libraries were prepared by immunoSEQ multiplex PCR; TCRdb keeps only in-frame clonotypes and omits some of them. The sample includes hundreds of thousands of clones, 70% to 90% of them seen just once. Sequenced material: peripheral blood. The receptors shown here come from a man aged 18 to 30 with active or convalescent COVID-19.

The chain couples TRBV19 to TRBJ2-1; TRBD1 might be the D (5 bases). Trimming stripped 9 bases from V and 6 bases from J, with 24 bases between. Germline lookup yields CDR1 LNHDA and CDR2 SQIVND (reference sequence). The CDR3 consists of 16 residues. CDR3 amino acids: CASSSNPGSGINEQFF. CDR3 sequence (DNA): TGTGCCAGCTCATCAAACCCAGGGTCAGGGATCAATGAGCAGTTCTTC. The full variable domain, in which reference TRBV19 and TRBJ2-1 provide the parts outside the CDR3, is DGGITQSPKYLFRKEGQNVTLSCEQNLNHDAMYWYRQDPGQGLRLIYYSQIVNDFQKGDIAEGYSVSREKKESFPLTVTSAQKNPTAFYLCASSSNPGSGINEQFFGPGTRLTVL.

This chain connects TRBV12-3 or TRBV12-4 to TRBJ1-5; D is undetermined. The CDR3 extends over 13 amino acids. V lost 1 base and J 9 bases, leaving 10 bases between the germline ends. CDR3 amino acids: CASSLGSGWPQHF. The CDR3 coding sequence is TGTGCCAGCAGTTTAGGGAGTGGATGGCCCCAGCATTTT.

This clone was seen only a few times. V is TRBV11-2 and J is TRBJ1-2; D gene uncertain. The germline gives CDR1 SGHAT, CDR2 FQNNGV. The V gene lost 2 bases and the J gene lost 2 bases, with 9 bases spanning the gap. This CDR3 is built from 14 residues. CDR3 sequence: CASSLSPENYGYTF. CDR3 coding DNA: TGTGCCAGCAGCTTATCTCCAGAAAACTATGGCTACACCTTC.

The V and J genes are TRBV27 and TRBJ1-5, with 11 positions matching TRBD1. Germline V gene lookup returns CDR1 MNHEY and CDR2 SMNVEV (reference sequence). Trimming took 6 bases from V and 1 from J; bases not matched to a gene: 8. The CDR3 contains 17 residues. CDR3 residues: CASSPDRGRSSNQPQHF. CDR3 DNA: TGTGCCAGCAGCCCGGACAGGGGGCGGTCGAGCAATCAGCCCCAGCATTTT.

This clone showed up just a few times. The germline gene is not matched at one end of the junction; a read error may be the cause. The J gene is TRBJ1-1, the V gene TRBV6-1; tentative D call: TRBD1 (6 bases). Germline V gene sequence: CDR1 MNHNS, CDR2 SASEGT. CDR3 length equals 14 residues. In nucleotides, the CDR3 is TGTGCCAGCAGAGAAGAACAGGGTTCCACTGAAGCTTTCTTT. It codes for CASREEQGSTEAFF.

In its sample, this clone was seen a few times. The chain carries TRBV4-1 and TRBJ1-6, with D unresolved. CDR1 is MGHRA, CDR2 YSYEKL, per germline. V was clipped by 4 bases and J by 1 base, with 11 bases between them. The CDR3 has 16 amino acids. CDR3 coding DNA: TGCGCCAGCAGCCCCAGTGGGGAGTCCTATAATTCACCCCTCCACTTT. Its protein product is CASSPSGESYNSPLHF.

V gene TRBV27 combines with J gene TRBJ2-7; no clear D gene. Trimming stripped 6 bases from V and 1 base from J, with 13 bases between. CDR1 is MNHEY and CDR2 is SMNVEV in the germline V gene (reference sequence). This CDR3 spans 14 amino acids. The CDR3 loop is CASSSVTGSYEQYF. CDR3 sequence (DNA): TGTGCCAGCAGCTCTGTAACTGGTTCCTACGAGCAGTACTTC.

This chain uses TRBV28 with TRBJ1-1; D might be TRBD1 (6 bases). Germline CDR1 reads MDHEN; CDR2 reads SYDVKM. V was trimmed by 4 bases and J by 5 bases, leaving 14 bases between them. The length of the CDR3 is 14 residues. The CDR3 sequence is CASSSAGELTEAFF. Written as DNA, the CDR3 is TGTGCCAGCAGTTCCGCAGGGGAGTTAACTGAAGCTTTCTTT.

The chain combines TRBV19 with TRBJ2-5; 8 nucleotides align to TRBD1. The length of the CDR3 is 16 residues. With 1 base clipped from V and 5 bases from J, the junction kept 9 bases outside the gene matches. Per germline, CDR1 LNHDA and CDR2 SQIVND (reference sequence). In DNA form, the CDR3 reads TGTGCCAGTAGTATAGGGACAGGGAGCCAGGGGGAGACCCAGTACTTC. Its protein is CASSIGTGSQGETQYF.

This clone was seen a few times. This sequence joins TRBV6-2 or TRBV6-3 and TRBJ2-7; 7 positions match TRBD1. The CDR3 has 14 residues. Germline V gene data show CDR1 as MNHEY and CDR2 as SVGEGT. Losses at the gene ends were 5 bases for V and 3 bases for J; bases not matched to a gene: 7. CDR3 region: CASSTYRGRYEQYF. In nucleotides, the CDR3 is TGTGCCAGCAGTACCTACAGGGGTCGCTACGAGCAGTACTTC.

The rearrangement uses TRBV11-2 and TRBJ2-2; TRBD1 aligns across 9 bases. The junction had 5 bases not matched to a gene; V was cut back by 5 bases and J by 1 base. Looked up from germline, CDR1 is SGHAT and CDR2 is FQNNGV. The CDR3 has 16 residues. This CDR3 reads CASSRRDRVNTGELFF. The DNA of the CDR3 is TGTGCCAGCAGCCGGCGGGACAGGGTGAACACCGGGGAGCTGTTTTTT.

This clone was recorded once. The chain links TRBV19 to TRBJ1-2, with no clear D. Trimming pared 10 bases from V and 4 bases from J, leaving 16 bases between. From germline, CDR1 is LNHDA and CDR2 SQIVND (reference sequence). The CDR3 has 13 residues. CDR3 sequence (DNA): TGTGCCACTTCAGCGCGGGAGATCTATGGCTACACCTTC. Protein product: CATSAREIYGYTF.

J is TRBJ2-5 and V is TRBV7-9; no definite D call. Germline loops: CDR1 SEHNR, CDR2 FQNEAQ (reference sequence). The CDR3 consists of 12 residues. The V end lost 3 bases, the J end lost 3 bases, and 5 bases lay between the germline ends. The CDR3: CASSLQKETQYF. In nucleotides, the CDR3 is TGTGCCAGCAGCTTGCAGAAAGAGACCCAGTACTTC.

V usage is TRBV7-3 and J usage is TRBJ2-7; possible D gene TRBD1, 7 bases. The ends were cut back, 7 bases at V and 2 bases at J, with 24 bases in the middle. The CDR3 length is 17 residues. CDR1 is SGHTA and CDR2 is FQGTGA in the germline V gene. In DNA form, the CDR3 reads TGTGCCAGCACCCTCCGGGGGCAGACAGGGACCCCCTACGAGCAGTACTTC. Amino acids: CASTLRGQTGTPYEQYF.

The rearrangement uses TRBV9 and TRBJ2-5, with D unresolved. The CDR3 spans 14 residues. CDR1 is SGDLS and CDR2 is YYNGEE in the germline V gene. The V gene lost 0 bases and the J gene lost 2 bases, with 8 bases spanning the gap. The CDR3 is CASSVGGQQETQYF. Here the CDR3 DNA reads TGTGCCAGCAGCGTAGGCGGTCAGCAAGAGACCCAGTACTTC.

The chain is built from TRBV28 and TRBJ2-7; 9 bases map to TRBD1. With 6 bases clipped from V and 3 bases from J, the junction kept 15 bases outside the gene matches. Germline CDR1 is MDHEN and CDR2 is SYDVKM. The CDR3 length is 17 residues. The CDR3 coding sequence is TGTGCCAGCAGCTCTGAGCCCCGGGACAGGGTAAACTACGAGCAGTACTTC. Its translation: CASSSEPRDRVNYEQYF.

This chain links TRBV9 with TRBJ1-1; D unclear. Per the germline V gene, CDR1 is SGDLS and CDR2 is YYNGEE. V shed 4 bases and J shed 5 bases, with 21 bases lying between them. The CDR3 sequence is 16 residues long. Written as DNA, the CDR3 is TGTGCCAGCAGCCTGACCCCGAGGACTATTGGGACTGAAGCTTTCTTT. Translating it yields CASSLTPRTIGTEAFF.

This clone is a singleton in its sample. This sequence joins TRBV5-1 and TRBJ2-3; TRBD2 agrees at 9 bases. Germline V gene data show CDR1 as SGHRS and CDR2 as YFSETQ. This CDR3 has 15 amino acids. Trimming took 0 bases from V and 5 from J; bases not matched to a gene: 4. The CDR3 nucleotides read TGCGCCAGCAGCTTGGGACTAGCGGAGGAAGATACGCAGTATTTT. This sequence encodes CASSLGLAEEDTQYF.

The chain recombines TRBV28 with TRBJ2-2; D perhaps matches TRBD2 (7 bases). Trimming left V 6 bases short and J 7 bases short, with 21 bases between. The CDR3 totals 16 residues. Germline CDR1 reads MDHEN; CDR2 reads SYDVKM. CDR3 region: CASSGRGGGHVGELFF. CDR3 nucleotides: TGTGCCAGCAGCGGGAGAGGGGGAGGGCATGTCGGGGAGCTGTTTTTT.

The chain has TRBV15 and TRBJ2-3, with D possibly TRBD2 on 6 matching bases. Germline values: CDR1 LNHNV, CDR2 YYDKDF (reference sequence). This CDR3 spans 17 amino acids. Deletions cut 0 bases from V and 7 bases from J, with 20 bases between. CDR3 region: CATSRDDLKKTRNTQYF. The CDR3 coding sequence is TGTGCCACCAGCAGAGATGACCTTAAGAAGACTAGGAATACGCAGTATTTT.

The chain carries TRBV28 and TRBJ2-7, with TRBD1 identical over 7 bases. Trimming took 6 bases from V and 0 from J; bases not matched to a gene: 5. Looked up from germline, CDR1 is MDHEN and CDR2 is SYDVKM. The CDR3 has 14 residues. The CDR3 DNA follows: TGTGCCAGCAGGGGGACAGTATTCTCCTACGAGCAGTACTTC. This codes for CASRGTVFSYEQYF.

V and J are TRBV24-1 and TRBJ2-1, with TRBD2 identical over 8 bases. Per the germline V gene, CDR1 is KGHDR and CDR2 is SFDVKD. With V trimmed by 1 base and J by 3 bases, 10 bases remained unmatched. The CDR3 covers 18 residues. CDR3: CATSDFGGRIGNYNEQFF. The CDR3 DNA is TGTGCCACCAGTGATTTTGGCGGGAGGATAGGGAACTACAATGAGCAGTTCTTC.

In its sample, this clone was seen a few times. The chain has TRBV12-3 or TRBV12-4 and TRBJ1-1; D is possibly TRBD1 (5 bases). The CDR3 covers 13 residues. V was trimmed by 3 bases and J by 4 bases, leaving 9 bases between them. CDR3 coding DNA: TGTGCCAGCAGTTTTGGGGCCCGCACTGAAGCTTTCTTT. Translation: CASSFGARTEAFF.

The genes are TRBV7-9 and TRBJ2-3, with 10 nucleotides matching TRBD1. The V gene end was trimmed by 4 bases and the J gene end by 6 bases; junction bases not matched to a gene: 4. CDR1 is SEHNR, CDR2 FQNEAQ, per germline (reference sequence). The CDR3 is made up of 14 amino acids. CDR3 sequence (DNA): TGTGCCAGCAGCTCCCCGGGACAGGGGGATACGCAGTATTTT. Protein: CASSSPGQGDTQYF.

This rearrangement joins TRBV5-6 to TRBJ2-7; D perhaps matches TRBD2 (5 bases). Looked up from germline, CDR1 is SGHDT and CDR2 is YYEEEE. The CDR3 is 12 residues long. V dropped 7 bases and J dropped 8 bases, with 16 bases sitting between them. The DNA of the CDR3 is TGTGCCAGCTCTAGAAACGGGGTGCAGCAGTACTTC. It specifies CASSRNGVQQYF.

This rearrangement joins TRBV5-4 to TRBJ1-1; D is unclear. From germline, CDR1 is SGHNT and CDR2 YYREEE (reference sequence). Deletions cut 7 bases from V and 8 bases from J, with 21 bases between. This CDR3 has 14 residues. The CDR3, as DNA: TGTGCCAGCGCACGCTCCCGGGTCCCCTCGGAAGCTTTCTTT. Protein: CASARSRVPSEAFF.

CDR3 coding DNA: TGCGCCAGCAGCTTGGTCGCGGGAAAAGAGACCCAGTACTTC. It translates to CASSLVAGKETQYF. The rearrangement joins TRBV5-1 to TRBJ2-5, with D maybe TRBD2 (6 bases). Germline V gene sequence: CDR1 SGHRS, CDR2 YFSETQ. This CDR3 has 14 amino acids. V was clipped by 0 bases and J by 3 bases, with 9 bases between them.

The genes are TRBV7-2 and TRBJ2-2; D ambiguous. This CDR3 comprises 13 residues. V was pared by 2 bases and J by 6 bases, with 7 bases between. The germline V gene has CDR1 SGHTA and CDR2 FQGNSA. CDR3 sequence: CASSLFYAGELFF. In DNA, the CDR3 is TGTGCCAGCAGCTTATTCTACGCCGGGGAGCTGTTTTTT. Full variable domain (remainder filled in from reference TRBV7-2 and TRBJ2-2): GAGVSQSPSNKVTEKGKDVELRCDPISGHTALYWYRQSLGQGLEFLIYFQGNSAPDKSGLPSDRFSAERTGGSVSTLTIQRTQQEDSAVYLCASSLFYAGELFFGEGSRLTVL.

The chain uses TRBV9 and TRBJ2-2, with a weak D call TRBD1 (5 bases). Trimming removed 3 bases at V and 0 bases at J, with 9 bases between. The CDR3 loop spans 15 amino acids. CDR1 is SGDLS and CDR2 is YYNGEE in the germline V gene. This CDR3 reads CASSGRAANTGELFF. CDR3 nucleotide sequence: TGTGCCAGCAGCGGCAGGGCCGCGAACACCGGGGAGCTGTTTTTT. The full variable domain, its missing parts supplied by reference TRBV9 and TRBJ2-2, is DSGVTQTPKHLITATGQRVTLRCSPRSGDLSVYWYQQSLDQGLQFLIQYYNGEERAKGNILERFSAQQFPDLHSELNLSSLELGDSALYFCASSGRAANTGELFFGEGSRLTVL.

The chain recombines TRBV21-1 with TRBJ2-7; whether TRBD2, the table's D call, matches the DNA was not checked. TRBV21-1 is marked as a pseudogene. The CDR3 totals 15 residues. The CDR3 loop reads CANSKEDGRHYEQYF. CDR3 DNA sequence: TGTGCCAACAGCAAAGAGGACGGGAGGCATTACGAGCAGTACTTC.

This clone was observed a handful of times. The CDR3 DNA reads as TGTGCCTGGGCTCGAGGGACAGCAACTAATGAAAAACTGTTTTTT. It translates to CAWARGTATNEKLFF. The chain joins TRBV30 to TRBJ1-4, with 7 bases that match TRBD1. Looked up from germline, CDR1 is GTSNPN and CDR2 is SVGIG (reference sequence). Losses at the gene ends were 5 bases for V and 0 bases for J; bases not matched to a gene: 6. The CDR3 has 15 amino acids.

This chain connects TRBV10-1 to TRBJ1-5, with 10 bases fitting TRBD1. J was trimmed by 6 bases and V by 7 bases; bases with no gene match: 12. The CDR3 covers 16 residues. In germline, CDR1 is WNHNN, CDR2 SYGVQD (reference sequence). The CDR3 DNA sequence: TGCGCCAGCATGACAACCGGGACAGGGGACACTCAGCCCCAGCATTTT. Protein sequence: CASMTTGTGDTQPQHF.